The 26 T cell receptor beta chains given below trace back to one sample, sequenced in a study of CD8 T cells in ankylosing spondylitis. Study-level findings and limits: Blood from ankylosing spondylitis patients appeared to carry a characteristic eight-variant TCR beta motif.

TCRdb fed the 5' RACE reads into MiXCR, producing one record per CDR3 protein. The table has about 540,000 distinct CDR3 sequences, 12% seen once. Their antigens are not known. Sequences were obtained from blood, either unsorted or a sorted T cell fraction (not recorded which). These receptors came from a male donor with ankylosing spondylitis.

J is TRBJ1-4 and V is TRBV18; D remains unclear. V shed 3 bases and J shed 7 bases, with 12 bases lying between them. The germline gives CDR1 KGHSH, CDR2 LQKENI. This CDR3 spans 14 amino acids. The CDR3 nucleotides are TGTGCCAGCTCACCGGGCGAAGGCCTTGAAAAACTGTTTTTT. This translates into CASSPGEGLEKLFF.

The chain carries TRBV7-9 and TRBJ2-5; 8 bases match TRBD1. V dropped 11 bases and J dropped 4; count of bases not matched to a gene: 12. Per the germline V gene, CDR1 is SEHNR and CDR2 is FQNEAQ (reference sequence). The CDR3 is made up of 14 amino acids. CDR3 coding DNA: TGTGCCTCTCGAACAGGGGGGAGTCGAGAGACCCAGTACTTC. This encodes CASRTGGSRETQYF.

This chain links TRBV20-1 with TRBJ2-1; 8 bases align to TRBD1. The CDR3 spans 16 residues. CDR1 and CDR2 from the germline V gene are DFQATT and SNEGSKA (reference sequence). J gave up 10 bases and V 0 bases, and 14 bases lay outside the gene matches. As DNA, the CDR3 is TGCAGTGCTAGAGATCTTCAGGGGGCCTTTGCGGGCGAGCAGTTCTTC. Protein product: CSARDLQGAFAGEQFF.

The chain joins TRBV20-1 to TRBJ1-2; 9 positions agree with TRBD1. The CDR3 extends over 12 amino acids. CDR1 is DFQATT, CDR2 SNEGSKA, per germline (reference sequence). Unmatched junction bases numbered 2, after V lost 5 bases and J lost 4 bases. CDR3 region: CSASQGAYGYTF. As DNA, the CDR3 is TGCAGTGCTTCACAGGGGGCCTATGGCTACACCTTC.

This sequence joins TRBV5-1 and TRBJ2-2, with D tentatively TRBD1 (6 bases). CDR3 length equals 15 residues. V gave up 6 bases and J gave up 4 bases, with 16 bases separating them. Germline V gene sequence: CDR1 SGHRS, CDR2 YFSETQ. The CDR3 nucleotides are TGCGCCAGCACTCCCATACAGGGTGGCACCGGGGAGCTGTTTTTT. It specifies CASTPIQGGTGELFF. The variable domain in full, completed from reference TRBV5-1 and TRBJ2-2, reads KAGVTQTPRYLIKTRGQQVTLSCSPISGHRSVSWYQQTPGQGLQFLFEYFSETQRNKGNFPGRFSGRQFSNSRSEMNVSTLELGDSALYLCASTPIQGGTGELFFGEGSRLTVL.

This clonotype has only a few counts. V and J are TRBV29-1 and TRBJ2-5, with a weak D call TRBD2 (6 bases). Germline lookup yields CDR1 SQVTM and CDR2 ANQGSEA. Trimming left V 8 bases short and J 7 bases short, with 14 bases between. This CDR3 comprises 11 residues. The CDR3 coding sequence is TGCAGCCTCGGGGGTTTGGGGACCCAGTACTTC. This codes for CSLGGLGTQYF.

This rearrangement joins TRBV14 to TRBJ1-2; perhaps TRBD1 as D (5 bases). The CDR3 length is 15 residues. The V gene lost 1 base and the J gene lost 1 base, with 10 bases spanning the gap. Germline CDR1 and CDR2: SGHDN and FVKESK. The CDR3 nucleotides read TGTGCCAGCAGCCAAGCGGAGGGGATTAACTATGGCTACACCTTC. Amino acid sequence: CASSQAEGINYGYTF.

Many counts were recorded for this clonotype. This sequence joins TRBV27 and TRBJ2-1; D is unresolved. CDR1 and CDR2 from the germline V gene are MNHEY and SMNVEV (reference sequence). Trimming shortened V by 0 bases and J by 3 bases, and 9 bases separated the two germline ends. This CDR3 has 15 residues. CDR3 loop: CASSLSTDFYNEQFF. CDR3 coding DNA: TGTGCCAGCAGTTTATCAACAGACTTCTACAATGAGCAGTTCTTC.

V and J are TRBV5-1 and TRBJ2-2, with D unresolved. Germline-derived CDR1 and CDR2 are SGHRS and YFSETQ. The V end was cut by 4 bases, the J end by 2 bases, with 12 bases between. The CDR3 sequence is 15 residues long. DNA of the CDR3: TGCGCCAGCAGCCCTCGGACCACAAACACCGGGGAGCTGTTTTTT. Translated: CASSPRTTNTGELFF.

This clonotype came up many times. V usage is TRBV5-1 and J usage is TRBJ2-1, with 12 positions matching TRBD2. This CDR3 region has 16 residues. V was pared by 4 bases and J by 6 bases, with 8 bases of the junction left unmatched. Per germline, CDR1 SGHRS and CDR2 YFSETQ. The CDR3 DNA follows: TGCGCCAGCAGCCGTCGGACTAGCGGGAACGTCAATGAGCAGTTCTTC. Its translation is CASSRRTSGNVNEQFF.

The chain carries TRBV12-3 or TRBV12-4 and TRBJ2-5, with TRBD1 identical over 8 bases. V lost 5 bases, J lost 1 base, and 12 bases stayed unmatched. The length of the CDR3 is 17 residues. CDR3 protein: CASSPVYPGQAQETQYF. CDR3 nucleotide sequence: TGTGCCAGCAGTCCTGTTTACCCGGGACAGGCCCAAGAGACCCAGTACTTC.

This chain connects TRBV14 to TRBJ2-4, with 7 bases lining up with TRBD1. CDR3 length: 13 residues. CDR1 SGHDN and CDR2 FVKESK come from the germline V gene. J was trimmed by 9 bases and V by 4 bases; bases with no gene match: 6. The CDR3 region has the DNA TGTGCCAGCAGCCTGACAGGGAGCGGCATTCAGTACTTC. Amino acid sequence: CASSLTGSGIQYF.

CDR3 nucleotides: TGCGCCAGCAGCACGGAAGTCGCGGTTGGTGAAGCTTTCTTT. Its protein product is CASSTEVAVGEAFF. The chain has TRBV5-1 and TRBJ1-1; unclear D gene. Deletions cut 4 bases from V and 7 bases from J, with 17 bases between. This CDR3 is built from 14 residues. Germline V lookup: CDR1 SGHRS, CDR2 YFSETQ.

Ten or more counts support this clonotype. The chain joins TRBV20-1 to TRBJ2-1; a possible D gene is TRBD2 (5 bases). The ends were cut back, 6 bases at V and 8 bases at J, with 14 bases in the middle. Germline values: CDR1 DFQATT, CDR2 SNEGSKA (reference sequence). The CDR3 is 12 residues long. DNA for the CDR3: TGCAGTGCCTCCGACGGGGTCGATGAGCAGTTCTTC. This encodes CSASDGVDEQFF.

This sequence joins TRBV30 and TRBJ2-7; D may be TRBD1 or TRBD2 (6 bases each). CDR3 size: 12 residues. V lost 2 bases, J lost 6 bases, and 11 bases lay in between. Germline values: CDR1 GTSNPN, CDR2 SVGIG (reference sequence). The CDR3 DNA sequence: TGTGCCTGGAGTAGCAGGGGAGGCGAGCAGTACGTC. The encoded protein is CAWSSRGGEQYV.

This clonotype was recorded at least ten times. The rearrangement joins TRBV7-2 to TRBJ2-5; 7 nucleotides align to TRBD2. The V and J ends lost 3 bases and 5 bases, in that order; junction bases with no gene match: 6. The CDR3 contains 14 residues. Germline V CDR1 and CDR2: SGHTA, FQGNSA. CDR3 region: CASSLSGIGETQYF. The DNA of the CDR3 is TGTGCCAGCAGCTTGAGCGGGATCGGGGAGACCCAGTACTTC.

This clonotype came up a few times. This chain joins TRBV10-3 and TRBJ2-3; D remains ambiguous. CDR1 and CDR2 (germline): ENHRY, SYGVKD. The CDR3 has 16 amino acids. Trimming took 2 bases from V and 2 from J, leaving 14 bases between them. CDR3 bases: TGTGCCATCAGTGAGATAACCAGCTACAACACAGATACGCAGTATTTT. This codes for CAISEITSYNTDTQYF.

This clonotype was recorded a few times. J is TRBJ2-3 and V is TRBV7-9; 7 nucleotides match TRBD1. Germline loops: CDR1 SEHNR, CDR2 FQNEAQ (reference sequence). The CDR3 extends over 14 amino acids. The junction had 5 bases not matched to a gene; V was cut back by 5 bases and J by 3 bases. CDR3 in amino acids: CASSGTEFTDTQYF. For the CDR3, the DNA is TGTGCCAGCAGCGGGACAGAGTTTACAGATACGCAGTATTTT.

CDR3 nucleotides: TGTGCCAGCAGCCCGGGACTAGCGGGAGCTTGGACCGGGGAGCTGTTTTTT. This encodes CASSPGLAGAWTGELFF. V usage is TRBV7-9 and J usage is TRBJ2-2; 14 bases align to TRBD2. The CDR3 covers 17 residues. Trimming cost V 5 bases and J 5 bases; bases outside gene matches: 7. Germline V lookup: CDR1 SEHNR, CDR2 FQNEAQ (reference sequence).

This clonotype was observed a few times. This chain connects TRBV3-1 to TRBJ1-1; no definite D call. V dropped 1 base and J dropped 7 bases, with 7 bases sitting between them. The CDR3 consists of 12 residues. Germline V lookup: CDR1 LGHDT, CDR2 YNNKEL (reference sequence). As DNA, the CDR3 is TGTGCCAGCAGCCAAGTGGCAGGTGAAGCTTTCTTT. Its translation is CASSQVAGEAFF. The full variable domain, rest sourced from reference TRBV3-1 and TRBJ1-1, is DTAVSQTPKYLVTQMGNDKSIKCEQNLGHDTMYWYKQDSKKFLKIMFSYNNKELIINETVPNRFSPKSPDKAHLNLHINSLELGDSAVYFCASSQVAGEAFFGQGTRLTVV.

This chain uses TRBV14 with TRBJ2-2; 13 bases are shared with TRBD2. In germline, CDR1 is SGHDN, CDR2 FVKESK. With V trimmed by 3 bases and J by 6 bases, 7 bases remained unmatched. CDR3 length: 17 residues. CDR3: CASSQFPTSGRAGELFF. DNA for the CDR3: TGTGCCAGCAGCCAGTTCCCAACTAGCGGGAGGGCCGGGGAGCTGTTTTTT.

This clonotype was observed a few times. This chain connects TRBV15 to TRBJ2-5, with TRBD2 matching 7 bases. The ends lost 0 bases at V and 7 bases at J; junction bases unmatched: 8. This CDR3 is built from 15 residues. The V gene's germline CDR1 is LNHNV and CDR2 YYDKDF (reference sequence). CDR3 region: CATSRDSGLEATQYF. The CDR3 DNA is TGTGCCACCAGCAGAGATAGTGGACTAGAGGCGACCCAGTACTTC. Full variable domain (outside the CDR3, taken from reference TRBV15 and TRBJ2-5): DAMVIQNPRYQVTQFGKPVTLSCSQTLNHNVMYWYQQKSSQAPKLLFHYYDKDFNNEADTPDNFQSRRPNTSFCFLDIRSPGLGDTAMYLCATSRDSGLEATQYFGPGTRLLVL.

This CDR3 reads CSARDPGTQVHEQFF. CDR3 in DNA: TGCAGTGCTAGGGACCCCGGGACCCAAGTCCATGAGCAGTTCTTC. V and J are TRBV20-1 and TRBJ2-1, with D perhaps TRBD1 or TRBD2 (5 bases each). Between the trimmed V and J ends, which lost 3 bases and 8 bases, there was a span of 20 bases. The germline V gene has CDR1 DFQATT and CDR2 SNEGSKA (reference sequence). This CDR3 is built from 15 residues.

CDR3 region: CASSLGVRWNGQETQYF. For the CDR3, the DNA is TGTGCCAGCAGCTTAGGGGTTAGGTGGAACGGCCAAGAGACCCAGTACTTC. The chain is built from TRBV7-9 and TRBJ2-5; D is unresolved. The CDR3 is 17 residues long. CDR1 and CDR2 (germline): SEHNR, FQNEAQ (reference sequence). Trimming shortened V by 1 base and J by 1 base, and 16 bases separated the two germline ends.

The chain is built from TRBV6-1 and TRBJ2-1, with D maybe TRBD2 (5 bases). Germline CDR1 is MNHNS and CDR2 is SASEGT. V was pared by 5 bases and J by 1 base, with 15 bases between. CDR3 size: 16 residues. Here the CDR3 DNA reads TGTGCCAGCAGTCTCACCGGGGAAGGTTCCTACAATGAGCAGTTCTTC. Its protein is CASSLTGEGSYNEQFF.

This clonotype occurred once. The V and J genes are TRBV19 and TRBJ2-1; TRBD2 is a possible D gene (5 bases). Trimming took 3 bases from V and 6 from J, leaving 15 bases between them. Germline-derived CDR1 and CDR2 are LNHDA and SQIVND (reference sequence). The CDR3 has 15 amino acids. CDR3 sequence: CASSIRPLRANEQFF. CDR3 DNA sequence: TGTGCCAGTAGTATCCGACCCCTGAGGGCCAATGAGCAGTTCTTC.